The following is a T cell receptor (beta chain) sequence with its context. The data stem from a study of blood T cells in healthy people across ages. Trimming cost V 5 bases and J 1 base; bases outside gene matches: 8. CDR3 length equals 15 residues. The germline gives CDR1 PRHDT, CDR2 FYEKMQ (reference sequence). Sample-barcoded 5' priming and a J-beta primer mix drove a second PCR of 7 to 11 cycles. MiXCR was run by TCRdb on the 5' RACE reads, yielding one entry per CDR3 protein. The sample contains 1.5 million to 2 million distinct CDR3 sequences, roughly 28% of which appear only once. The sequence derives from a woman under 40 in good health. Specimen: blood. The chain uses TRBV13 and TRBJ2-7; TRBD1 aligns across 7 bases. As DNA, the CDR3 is TGTGCCAGCAGCCCCACGACAGGGCGGTCCTACGAGCAGTACTTC. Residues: CASSPTTGRSYEQYF.